Sequencing of this TCR beta chain was carried out in a study of control samples from healthy donors and cancer patients. Germline V gene data show CDR1 as SEHNR and CDR2 as FQNEAQ (reference sequence). V was pared by 5 bases and J by 4 bases, with 17 bases between. The CDR3 covers 15 residues. Generated by immunoSEQ multiplex PCR, the TCRdb table keeps only in-frame clones and is missing some. The data show about 160,000 clones, with 85% to 90% seen just once and about 12% held by the top ten. This TCR came from a young man in good health. What was sequenced was blood. This chain links TRBV7-9 with TRBJ1-1, with D unresolved. CDR3 in amino acids: CASSPKLGVGTEAFF. The CDR3 region has the DNA TGTGCCAGCAGCCCCAAGTTGGGCGTTGGCACTGAAGCTTTCTTT.